The 16 T cell receptor beta chains below come from one sample, sequenced in a study of T cells in Graves' hyperthyroidism and ophthalmopathy. What was amplified from RNA transcripts were TCR beta CDR3 regions. First-round RT-PCR with HTBI primers amplified the TCR CDR3 region. TCRdb processed the multiplex PCR reads anew with MiXCR; each CDR3 protein has one entry. The sample holds roughly 300,000 distinct CDR3 sequences, about 14% seen once. Sequencing used blood. These receptors were collected from a young woman with Graves' hyperthyroidism.

This clonotype was found many times. CDR3 nucleotide sequence: TGTGCCAGCAGTGAGTCAGGGATTAGCAATCAGCCCCAGCATTTT. This gives the protein CASSESGISNQPQHF. The J gene is TRBJ1-5, the V gene TRBV6-1, with D perhaps TRBD1 (5 bases). V was pared by 3 bases and J by 0 bases, with 9 bases between. Germline V gives CDR1 MNHNS, CDR2 SASEGT. The CDR3 covers 15 residues.

This clonotype appeared many times. The rearrangement uses TRBV28 and TRBJ1-3, with a weak D call TRBD1 (6 bases). The CDR3 covers 15 residues. The germline gives CDR1 MDHEN, CDR2 SYDVKM. Trimming removed 2 bases at V and 0 bases at J, with 8 bases between. The CDR3 nucleotides are TGTGCCAGCAGTTTAGGGGGGGCCTCTGGAAACACCATATATTTT. This gives the protein CASSLGGASGNTIYF. Looking up the rest from reference TRBV28 and TRBJ1-3 gives the full variable domain: DVKVTQSSRYLVKRTGEKVFLECVQDMDHENMFWYRQDPGLGLRLIYFSYDVKMKEKGDIPEGYSVSREKKERFSLILESASTNQTSMYLCASSLGGASGNTIYFGEGSWLTVV.

This clonotype was found many times. This CDR3 reads CASSFEREPYNEQFF. The CDR3 DNA is TGTGCCAGCAGCTTCGAGCGGGAGCCTTACAATGAGCAGTTCTTC. The chain links TRBV11-2 to TRBJ2-1, with TRBD2 matching over 8 bases. J was trimmed by 4 bases and V by 3 bases; bases with no gene match: 5. Germline loops: CDR1 SGHAT, CDR2 FQNNGV. The CDR3 spans 15 residues.

CDR3 protein: CAREGGITEAFF. Here the CDR3 DNA reads TGTGCCAGAGAGGGGGGAATTACTGAAGCTTTCTTT. The V and J genes are TRBV30 and TRBJ1-1, with D possibly TRBD1 on 6 matching bases. Trimming removed 8 bases from V and 5 bases from J, with 15 bases in between. CDR3 length: 12 amino acids. Germline-derived CDR1 and CDR2 are GTSNPN and SVGIG (reference sequence).

This clonotype was seen more than once but under ten times. J is TRBJ1-2 and V is TRBV12-3 or TRBV12-4, with D perhaps matching TRBD1 (5 bases). V lost 3 bases and J 4 bases, leaving 12 bases between the germline ends. The CDR3 runs to 14 residues. The CDR3 DNA is TGTGCCAGCAGTTTGGGGGGGAGAAGCTATGGCTACACCTTC. Its translation: CASSLGGRSYGYTF.

The V gene is TRBV6-2 or TRBV6-3, the J gene TRBJ1-6, with 7 bases fitting TRBD1. Trimming removed 3 bases from V and 10 bases from J; junction bases left unmatched: 6. This CDR3 has 14 residues. CDR1 MNHEY and CDR2 SVGEGT come from the germline V gene. The CDR3 nucleotides are TGTGCCAGCAGTTATGGGCAGGGGGACTCACCCCTCCACTTT. The encoded protein is CASSYGQGDSPLHF.

The V and J genes are TRBV4-1 and TRBJ1-5, with D unresolved. The V end was cut by 4 bases, the J end by 5 bases, with 18 bases between. The germline CDR1 and CDR2 sequences are MGHRA and YSYEKL. The CDR3 covers 16 residues. The CDR3 nucleotides are TGCGCCAGCAGCCGTCGCTGGGCGGAGAGGGATCAGCCCCAGCATTTT. Amino acid sequence: CASSRRWAERDQPQHF.

This clonotype came up many times. The chain combines TRBV27 with TRBJ1-2, with D possibly TRBD1 on 6 matching bases. The ends were cut back, 3 bases at V and 7 bases at J, with 12 bases in the middle. Germline assignment: CDR1 MNHEY and CDR2 SMNVEV (reference sequence). CDR3 length: 13 amino acids. The CDR3 DNA sequence: TGTGCCAGCAGTTTGAAACAGGGAATTGGCTACACCTTC. It codes for CASSLKQGIGYTF.

This clonotype was counted only a few times. The V and J genes are TRBV6-2 or TRBV6-3 and TRBJ2-5; D remains ambiguous. The CDR3 spans 13 residues. CDR1 MNHEY and CDR2 SVGEGT come from the germline V gene. Trimming left V 6 bases short and J 3 bases short, with 11 bases between. CDR3 residues: CASRGTGKETQYF. The CDR3 DNA is TGTGCCAGCAGGGGAACCGGTAAAGAGACCCAGTACTTC.

This clonotype was counted between two and nine times. The rearrangement joins TRBV6-1 to TRBJ1-3; the match to TRBD1 covers 7 bases. The J segment lost 2 bases and the V segment lost 7 bases, leaving 5 bases of the junction unmatched. The CDR3 is 14 amino acids. Germline V gene sequence: CDR1 MNHNS, CDR2 SASEGT. CDR3 sequence reads: CASTVDRAGNTIYF. DNA for the CDR3: TGTGCCAGCACCGTCGACAGGGCTGGAAACACCATATATTTT.

This clonotype was seen ten or more times. DNA of the CDR3: TGTGCCAGCAGTGATTACGCCGGCAATCAGCCCCAGCATTTT. This sequence encodes CASSDYAGNQPQHF. V and J are TRBV12-3 or TRBV12-4 and TRBJ1-5; D gene uncertain. This CDR3 spans 14 amino acids. V lost 5 bases and J 2 bases, leaving 10 bases between the germline ends.

This clonotype has ten or more counts. V gene TRBV11-2 combines with J gene TRBJ1-6; the D gene is possibly TRBD1 (5 bases). The germline gives CDR1 SGHAT, CDR2 FQNNGV. Trimming removed 5 bases at V and 7 bases at J, with 15 bases between. The CDR3 spans 15 residues. CDR3 in amino acids: CASSRPGGGNSPLHF. In DNA, the CDR3 is TGTGCCAGCAGCCGACCGGGGGGGGGAAATTCACCCCTCCACTTT. Full variable domain (outside the CDR3, taken from reference TRBV11-2 and TRBJ1-6): EAGVAQSPRYKIIEKRQSVAFWCNPISGHATLYWYQQILGQGPKLLIQFQNNGVVDDSQLPKDRFSAERLKGVDSTLKIQPAKLEDSAVYLCASSRPGGGNSPLHFGNGTRLTVT.

This clonotype has ten or more counts. The chain carries TRBV29-1 and TRBJ1-1; a possible D gene is TRBD1 (5 bases). This CDR3 comprises 16 residues. The germline V gene has CDR1 SQVTM and CDR2 ANQGSEA. The ends were cut back, 3 bases at V and 2 bases at J, with 19 bases in the middle. The CDR3 DNA reads as TGCAGCGTTGAGTTTAGGGGTATGCAGCATAACACTGAAGCTTTCTTT. The encoded protein is CSVEFRGMQHNTEAFF.

This clonotype appeared many times. This chain connects TRBV11-2 to TRBJ2-1; no clear D gene. CDR3 length: 11 amino acids. Looked up from germline, CDR1 is SGHAT and CDR2 is FQNNGV. V lost 5 bases to trimming and J lost 5 bases, with 4 bases between them. The CDR3 loop reads CASSPNNEQFF. The CDR3 DNA reads as TGTGCCAGCAGCCCGAACAATGAGCAGTTCTTC.

This rearrangement joins TRBV6-1 to TRBJ1-1; possibly TRBD1 for D (6 bases). The germline V gene encodes CDR1 MNHNS and CDR2 SASEGT. The CDR3 sequence is 11 residues long. V was pared by 10 bases and J by 7 bases, with 13 bases between. For the CDR3, the DNA is TGTGCCACCCTAAGGGGGAGTGAAGCTTTCTTT. It codes for CATLRGSEAFF.

This clonotype was counted ten times or more. V gene TRBV11-2 combines with J gene TRBJ1-3, with a tentative D call TRBD1 (6 bases). This CDR3 contains 14 residues. V was cut by 4 bases and J by 4 bases, with 11 bases left in between. The V gene's germline CDR1 is SGHAT and CDR2 FQNNGV. Here the CDR3 DNA reads TGTGCCAGCAGCTCAACCGGGACAGGAAACACCATATATTTT. Protein sequence: CASSSTGTGNTIYF. Full variable domain (missing parts from reference TRBV11-2 and TRBJ1-3): EAGVAQSPRYKIIEKRQSVAFWCNPISGHATLYWYQQILGQGPKLLIQFQNNGVVDDSQLPKDRFSAERLKGVDSTLKIQPAKLEDSAVYLCASSSTGTGNTIYFGEGSWLTVV.